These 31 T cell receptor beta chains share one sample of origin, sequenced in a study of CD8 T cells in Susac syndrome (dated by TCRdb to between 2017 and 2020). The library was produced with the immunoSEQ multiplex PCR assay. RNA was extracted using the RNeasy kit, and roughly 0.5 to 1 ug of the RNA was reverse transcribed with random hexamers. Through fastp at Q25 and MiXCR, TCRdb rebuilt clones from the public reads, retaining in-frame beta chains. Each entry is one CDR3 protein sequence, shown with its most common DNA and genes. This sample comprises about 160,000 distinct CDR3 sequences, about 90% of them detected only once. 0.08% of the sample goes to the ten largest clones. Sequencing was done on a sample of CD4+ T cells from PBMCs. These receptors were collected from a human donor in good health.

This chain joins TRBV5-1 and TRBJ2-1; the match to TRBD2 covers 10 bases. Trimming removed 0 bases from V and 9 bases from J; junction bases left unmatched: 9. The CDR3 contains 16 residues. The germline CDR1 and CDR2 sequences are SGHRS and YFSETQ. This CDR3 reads CASSLDGLAVGSEQFF. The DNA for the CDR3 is TGCGCCAGCAGCTTGGACGGACTAGCGGTGGGGAGTGAGCAGTTCTTC.

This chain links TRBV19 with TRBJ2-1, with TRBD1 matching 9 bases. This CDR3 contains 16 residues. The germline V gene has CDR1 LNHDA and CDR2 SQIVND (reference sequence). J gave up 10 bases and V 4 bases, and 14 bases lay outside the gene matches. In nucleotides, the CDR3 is TGTGCCAGTAGTACACTTACGGGACAGGGTCCACAAGAGCAGTTCTTC. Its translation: CASSTLTGQGPQEQFF.

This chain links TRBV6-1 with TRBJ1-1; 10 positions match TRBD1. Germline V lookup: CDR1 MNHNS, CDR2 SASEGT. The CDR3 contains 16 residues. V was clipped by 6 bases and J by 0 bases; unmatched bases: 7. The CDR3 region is CASSPGDRGMNTEAFF. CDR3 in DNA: TGTGCCAGCAGCCCCGGGGACAGGGGTATGAACACTGAAGCTTTCTTT.

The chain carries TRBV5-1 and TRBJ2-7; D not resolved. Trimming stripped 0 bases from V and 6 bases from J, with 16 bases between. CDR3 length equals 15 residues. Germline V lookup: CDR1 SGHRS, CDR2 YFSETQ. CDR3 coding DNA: TGCGCCAGCAGCTTGGGGCCATTCAGTTTGGCCGAGCAGTACTTC. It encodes CASSLGPFSLAEQYF.

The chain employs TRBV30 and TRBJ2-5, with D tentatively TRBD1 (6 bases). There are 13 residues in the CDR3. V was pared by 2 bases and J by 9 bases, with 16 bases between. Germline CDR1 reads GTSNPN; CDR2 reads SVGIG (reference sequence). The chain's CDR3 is CAWSTKGGEAQYF. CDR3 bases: TGTGCCTGGAGTACCAAAGGGGGTGAGGCCCAGTACTTC.

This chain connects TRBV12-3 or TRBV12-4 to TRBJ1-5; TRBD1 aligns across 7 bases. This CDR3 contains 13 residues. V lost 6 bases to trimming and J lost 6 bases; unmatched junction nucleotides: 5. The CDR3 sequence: CASRAGQSQPQHF. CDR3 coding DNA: TGTGCCAGCAGAGCGGGACAGTCTCAGCCCCAGCATTTT.

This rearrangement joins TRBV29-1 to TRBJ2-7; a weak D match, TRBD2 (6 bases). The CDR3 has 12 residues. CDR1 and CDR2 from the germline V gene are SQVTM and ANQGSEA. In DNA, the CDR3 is TGCAGTATATCCGTGGGGGGTGCCGAGCAGTACTTC. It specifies CSISVGGAEQYF.

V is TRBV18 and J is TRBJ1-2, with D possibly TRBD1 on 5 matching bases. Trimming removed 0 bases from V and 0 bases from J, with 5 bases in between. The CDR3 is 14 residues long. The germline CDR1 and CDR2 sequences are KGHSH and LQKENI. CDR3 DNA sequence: TGTGCCAGCTCACCACCGGGGGCTAACTATGGCTACACCTTC. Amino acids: CASSPPGANYGYTF. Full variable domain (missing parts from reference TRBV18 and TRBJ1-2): NAGVMQNPRHLVRRRGQEARLRCSPMKGHSHVYWYRQLPEEGLKFMVYLQKENIIDESGMPKERFSAEFPKEGPSILRIQQVVRGDSAAYFCASSPPGANYGYTFGSGTRLTVV.

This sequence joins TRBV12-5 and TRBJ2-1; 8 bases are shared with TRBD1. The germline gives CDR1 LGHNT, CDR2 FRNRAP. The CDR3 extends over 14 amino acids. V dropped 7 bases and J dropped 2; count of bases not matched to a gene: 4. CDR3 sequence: CASVPGQAYNEQFF. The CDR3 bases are TGTGCTAGTGTTCCGGGACAGGCCTACAATGAGCAGTTCTTC.

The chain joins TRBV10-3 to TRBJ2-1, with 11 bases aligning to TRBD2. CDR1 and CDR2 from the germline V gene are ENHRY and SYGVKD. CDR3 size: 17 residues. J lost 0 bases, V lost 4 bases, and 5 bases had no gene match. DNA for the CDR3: TGTGCCATCAGTGCAGCCACTAGCGGGAGCTCCTACAATGAGCAGTTCTTC. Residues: CAISAATSGSSYNEQFF.

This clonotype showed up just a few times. CDR3 coding DNA: TGTGCCAGCAGTAATCCCATAAGACTAGCGGGGTTCTCCTACGAGCAGTACTTC. It is translated as CASSNPIRLAGFSYEQYF. V is TRBV6-1 and J is TRBJ2-7; 11 bases are shared with TRBD2. Germline-derived CDR1 and CDR2 are MNHNS and SASEGT. The CDR3 sequence is 18 residues long. The J segment lost 0 bases and the V segment lost 5 bases, leaving 12 bases of the junction unmatched.

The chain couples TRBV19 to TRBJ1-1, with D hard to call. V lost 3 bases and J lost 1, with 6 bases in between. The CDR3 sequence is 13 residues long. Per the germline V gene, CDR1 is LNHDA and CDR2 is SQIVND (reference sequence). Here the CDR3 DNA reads TGTGCCAGTAGTATGGTCCGGAACACTGAAGCTTTCTTT. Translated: CASSMVRNTEAFF.

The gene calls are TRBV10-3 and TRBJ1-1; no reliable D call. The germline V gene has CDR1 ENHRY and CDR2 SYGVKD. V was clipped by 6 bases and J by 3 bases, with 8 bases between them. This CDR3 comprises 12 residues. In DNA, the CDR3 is TGTGCCATCAGGGCCGGCGACACTGAAGCTTTCTTT. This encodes CAIRAGDTEAFF.

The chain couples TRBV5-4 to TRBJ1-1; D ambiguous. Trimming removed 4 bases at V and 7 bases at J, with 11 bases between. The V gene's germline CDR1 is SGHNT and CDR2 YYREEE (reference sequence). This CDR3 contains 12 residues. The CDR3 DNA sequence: TGTGCCAGCAGCATATTACGGAGTGAAGCTTTCTTT. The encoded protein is CASSILRSEAFF.

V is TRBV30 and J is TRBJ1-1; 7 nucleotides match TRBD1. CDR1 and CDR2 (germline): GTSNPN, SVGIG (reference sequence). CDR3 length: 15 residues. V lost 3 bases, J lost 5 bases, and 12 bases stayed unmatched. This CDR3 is CAWSLQGREGTEAFF. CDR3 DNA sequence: TGTGCCTGGAGCTTACAGGGGAGGGAGGGAACTGAAGCTTTCTTT.

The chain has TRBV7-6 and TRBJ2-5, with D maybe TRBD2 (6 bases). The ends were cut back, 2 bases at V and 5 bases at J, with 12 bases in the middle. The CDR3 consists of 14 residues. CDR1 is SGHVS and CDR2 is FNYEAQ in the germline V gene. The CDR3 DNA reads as TGTGCCAGCAGCTTACCAGGGAGGCACGAGACCCAGTACTTC. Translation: CASSLPGRHETQYF.

The CDR3 DNA reads TGCGCCAGCAGCTCTTTGACTAGCGGGGGATTTACGGCCGAGCAGTACTTC. This translates into CASSSLTSGGFTAEQYF. This chain links TRBV5-1 with TRBJ2-7, with 12 bases lining up with TRBD2. Germline V gives CDR1 SGHRS, CDR2 YFSETQ. This CDR3 has 17 residues. V gave up 3 bases and J gave up 6 bases; unmatched junction bases: 13. Based on the CDR3 plus reference TRBV5-1 and TRBJ2-7, the full variable domain is KAGVTQTPRYLIKTRGQQVTLSCSPISGHRSVSWYQQTPGQGLQFLFEYFSETQRNKGNFPGRFSGRQFSNSRSEMNVSTLELGDSALYLCASSSLTSGGFTAEQYFGPGTRLTVT.

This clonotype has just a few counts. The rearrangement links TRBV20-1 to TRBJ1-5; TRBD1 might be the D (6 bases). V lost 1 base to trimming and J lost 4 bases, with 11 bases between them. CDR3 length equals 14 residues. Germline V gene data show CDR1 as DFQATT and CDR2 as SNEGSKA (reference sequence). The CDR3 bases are TGCAGTGCTAGAGCGGGGGCCGGGAATCAGCCCCAGCATTTT. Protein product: CSARAGAGNQPQHF.

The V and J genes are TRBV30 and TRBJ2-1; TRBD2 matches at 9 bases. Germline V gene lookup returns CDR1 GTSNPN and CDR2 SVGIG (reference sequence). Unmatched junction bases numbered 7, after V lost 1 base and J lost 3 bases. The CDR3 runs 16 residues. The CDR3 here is CAWSGPASGVYNEQFF. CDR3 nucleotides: TGTGCCTGGAGTGGCCCGGCTAGCGGGGTCTACAATGAGCAGTTCTTC.

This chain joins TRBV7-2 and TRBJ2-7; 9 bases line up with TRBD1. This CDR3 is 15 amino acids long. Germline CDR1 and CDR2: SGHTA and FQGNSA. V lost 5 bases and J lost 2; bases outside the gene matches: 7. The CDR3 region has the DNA TGTGCCAGCAGCAAAGACCGGGACAGGGCCTACGAGCAGTACTTC. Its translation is CASSKDRDRAYEQYF.

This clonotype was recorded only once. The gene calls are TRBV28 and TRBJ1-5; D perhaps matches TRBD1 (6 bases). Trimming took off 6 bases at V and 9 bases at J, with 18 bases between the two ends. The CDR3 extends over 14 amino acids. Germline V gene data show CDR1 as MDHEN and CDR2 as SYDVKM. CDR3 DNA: TGTGCCAGCAGCATTCCAGGGGATACGGGGCCCCAGCATTTT. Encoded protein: CASSIPGDTGPQHF. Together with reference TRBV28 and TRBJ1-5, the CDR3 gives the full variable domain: DVKVTQSSRYLVKRTGEKVFLECVQDMDHENMFWYRQDPGLGLRLIYFSYDVKMKEKGDIPEGYSVSREKKERFSLILESASTNQTSMYLCASSIPGDTGPQHFGDGTRLSIL.

CDR3 sequence reads: CASTPTSSGNTIYF. In nucleotides, the CDR3 is TGTGCCAGCACTCCAACCTCCTCTGGAAACACCATATATTTT. V is TRBV6-6 and J is TRBJ1-3; D remains ambiguous. Germline lookup yields CDR1 MNHNY and CDR2 SVGAGI (reference sequence). This CDR3 contains 14 residues. Between the trimmed V and J ends, which lost 7 bases and 0 bases, there was a span of 10 bases.

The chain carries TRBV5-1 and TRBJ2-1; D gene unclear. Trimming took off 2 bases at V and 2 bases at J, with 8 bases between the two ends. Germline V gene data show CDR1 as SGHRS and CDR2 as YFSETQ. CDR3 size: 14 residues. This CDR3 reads CASSFSDAYNEQFF. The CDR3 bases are TGCGCCAGCAGCTTTTCCGATGCCTACAATGAGCAGTTCTTC.

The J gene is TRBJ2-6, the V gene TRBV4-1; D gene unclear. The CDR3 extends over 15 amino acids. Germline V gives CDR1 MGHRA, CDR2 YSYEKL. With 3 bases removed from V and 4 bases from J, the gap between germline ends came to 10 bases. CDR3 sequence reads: CASSHPGAGANVLTF. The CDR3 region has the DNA TGCGCCAGCAGCCATCCGGGCGCGGGGGCCAACGTCCTGACTTTC.

In nucleotides, the CDR3 is TGCGCCAGCAGCTTGGGGGTCGTGGCGGACATTCAGTACTTC. Its protein is CASSLGVVADIQYF. The chain is built from TRBV5-1 and TRBJ2-4; D is unresolved. The CDR3 is 14 amino acids. Germline V lookup: CDR1 SGHRS, CDR2 YFSETQ. Between the trimmed V and J ends, which lost 0 bases and 8 bases, there was a span of 12 bases. The whole variable domain, filled in from reference TRBV5-1 and TRBJ2-4, reads KAGVTQTPRYLIKTRGQQVTLSCSPISGHRSVSWYQQTPGQGLQFLFEYFSETQRNKGNFPGRFSGRQFSNSRSEMNVSTLELGDSALYLCASSLGVVADIQYFGAGTRLSVL.

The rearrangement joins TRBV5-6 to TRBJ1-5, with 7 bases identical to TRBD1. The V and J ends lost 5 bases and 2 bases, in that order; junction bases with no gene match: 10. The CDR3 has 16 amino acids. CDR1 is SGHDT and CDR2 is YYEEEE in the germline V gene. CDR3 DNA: TGTGCCAGCAGTTACAGGGGAGGTTGGGGCAATCAGCCCCAGCATTTT. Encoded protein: CASSYRGGWGNQPQHF. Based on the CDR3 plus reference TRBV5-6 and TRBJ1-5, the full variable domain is DAGVTQSPTHLIKTRGQQVTLRCSPKSGHDTVSWYQQALGQGPQFIFQYYEEEERQRGNFPDRFSGHQFPNYSSELNVNALLLGDSALYLCASSYRGGWGNQPQHFGDGTRLSIL.

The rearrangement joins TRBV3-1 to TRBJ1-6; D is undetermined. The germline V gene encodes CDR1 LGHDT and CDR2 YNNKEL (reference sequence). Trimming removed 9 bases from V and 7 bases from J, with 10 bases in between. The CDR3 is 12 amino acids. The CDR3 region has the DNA TGTGCCAGTGGTACCATCAATTCACCCCTCCACTTT. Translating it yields CASGTINSPLHF.

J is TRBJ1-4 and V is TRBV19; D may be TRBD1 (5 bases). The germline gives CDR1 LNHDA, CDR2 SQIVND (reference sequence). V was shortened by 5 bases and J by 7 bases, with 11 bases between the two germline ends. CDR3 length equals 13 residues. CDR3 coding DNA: TGTGCCAGTAGTGCCCAGGGCCGTGAAAAACTGTTTTTT. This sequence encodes CASSAQGREKLFF.

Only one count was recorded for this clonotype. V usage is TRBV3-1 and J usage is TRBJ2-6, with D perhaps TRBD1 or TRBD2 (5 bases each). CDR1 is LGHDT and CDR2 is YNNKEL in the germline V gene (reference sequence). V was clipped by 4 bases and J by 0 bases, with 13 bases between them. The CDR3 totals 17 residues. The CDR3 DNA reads TGTGCCAGCAGCCCAACGGGGCCTCACTCTGGGGCCAACGTCCTGACTTTC. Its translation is CASSPTGPHSGANVLTF.

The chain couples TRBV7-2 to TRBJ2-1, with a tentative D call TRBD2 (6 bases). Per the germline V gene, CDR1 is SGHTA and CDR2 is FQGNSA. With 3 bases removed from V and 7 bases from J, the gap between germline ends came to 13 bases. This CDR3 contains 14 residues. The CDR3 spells CASSFDHAGNEQFF. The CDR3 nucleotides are TGTGCCAGCAGCTTCGACCACGCGGGGAATGAGCAGTTCTTC.

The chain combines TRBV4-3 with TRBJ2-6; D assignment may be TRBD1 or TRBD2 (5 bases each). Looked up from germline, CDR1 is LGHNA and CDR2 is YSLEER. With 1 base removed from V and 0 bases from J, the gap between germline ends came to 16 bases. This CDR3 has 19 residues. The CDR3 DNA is TGCGCCAGCAGCCAAGCGTCCGGGGCGTACCTCTCTGGGGCCAACGTCCTGACTTTC. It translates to CASSQASGAYLSGANVLTF.